This T cell receptor (beta chain) was observed in a study of T cell repertoires in cytomegalovirus infection. At the level of the study: Based on public TCR beta signatures, there were indications of CMV infection and of a matching HLA type. General observations from the study: Dominating the ex vivo response were TCR beta clonotypes that were CMV-specific and HLA-C-restricted. The cumulative frequency of public TCR beta families distinguished individuals who carried CMV together with the relevant HLA.

TCRdb re-called the reads with MiXCR, one entry per CDR3 protein. The repertoire consists of 600,000 to 700,000 distinct CDR3 sequences, with about 33% occurring once and the leading ten covering 18%. To note about this clonotype: Its cognate antigen is unknown.

Specimen: cultured PBMCs, collected from culture after CMV antigen stimulation. The source is a human donor in good health (CMV status not recorded). Some clones in this sample may be carry-over from other donors' samples.

The CDR3 here is CASRLTGTNEQYF. CDR3 sequence (DNA): TGTGCCAGCAGATTGACAGGGACCAACGAGCAGTACTTC. The chain has TRBV28 and TRBJ2-7, with 7 bases that match TRBD1. The germline CDR1 and CDR2 sequences are MDHEN and SYDVKM. V dropped 6 bases and J dropped 5; count of bases not matched to a gene: 7. This CDR3 is 13 amino acids long.